This TCR beta chain was obtained from a study of T cell responses to AZD1222 COVID-19 vaccine. Study observations and caveats: Only after the peak T cell response were repertoires sampled. Clonal diversity may have been underestimated, and the donors were mostly white British, with more females than males. Reportedly, close to half of spike-specific TCRs are directed against unmutated variant regions.

V lost 0 bases, J lost 4 bases, and 12 bases lay in between. Germline-derived CDR1 and CDR2 are MNHEY and SMNVEV (reference sequence). The CDR3 consists of 15 residues. Pooling of second doses given at about 4 or about 12 weeks was done. Produced via immunoSEQ multiplex PCR; TCRdb's table is partial and in-frame only. The sample includes 100,000 to 150,000 clones, roughly 90% seen only once; the top ten take 6% to 8%. As for this clone: Its antigen is undetermined.

The sample was peripheral blood, taken 28 days after the second AZD1222 dose. The clonotype originates from an adult who received the AZD1222 COVID-19 vaccine. V gene TRBV27 combines with J gene TRBJ2-5; D is ambiguous. The CDR3 loop reads CASSLSLGIGETQYF. In DNA form, the CDR3 reads TGTGCCAGCAGTTTATCACTGGGGATCGGAGAGACCCAGTACTTC.